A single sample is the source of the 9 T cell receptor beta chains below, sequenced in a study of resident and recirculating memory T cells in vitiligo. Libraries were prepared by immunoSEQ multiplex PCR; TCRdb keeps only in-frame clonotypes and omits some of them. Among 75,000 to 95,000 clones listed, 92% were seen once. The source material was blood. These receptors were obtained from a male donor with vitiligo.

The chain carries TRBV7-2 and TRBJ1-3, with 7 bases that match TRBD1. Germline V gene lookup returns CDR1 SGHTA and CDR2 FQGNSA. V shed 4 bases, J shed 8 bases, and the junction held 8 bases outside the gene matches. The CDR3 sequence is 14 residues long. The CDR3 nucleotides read TGTGCCAGCAGCTCCCGAGACAGGGCCTACACCATATATTTT. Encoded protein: CASSSRDRAYTIYF.

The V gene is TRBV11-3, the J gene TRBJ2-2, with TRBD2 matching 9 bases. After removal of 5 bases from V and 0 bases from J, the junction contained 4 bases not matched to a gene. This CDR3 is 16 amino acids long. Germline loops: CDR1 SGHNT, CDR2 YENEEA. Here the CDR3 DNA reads TGTGCCAGCAGCAAGCTAGCGGGGTCGAACACCGGGGAGCTGTTTTTT. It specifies CASSKLAGSNTGELFF.

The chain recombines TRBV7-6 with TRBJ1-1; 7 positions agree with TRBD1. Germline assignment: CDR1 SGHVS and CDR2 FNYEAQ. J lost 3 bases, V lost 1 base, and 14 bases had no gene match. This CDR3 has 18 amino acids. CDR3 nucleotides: TGTGCCAGCAGCTTAGTGAACAGGGGATCTTATGAGGACACTGAAGCTTTCTTT. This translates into CASSLVNRGSYEDTEAFF.

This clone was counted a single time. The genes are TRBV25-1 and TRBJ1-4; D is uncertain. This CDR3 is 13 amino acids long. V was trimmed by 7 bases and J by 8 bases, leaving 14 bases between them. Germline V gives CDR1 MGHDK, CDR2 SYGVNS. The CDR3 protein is CASTTDWQEKLFF. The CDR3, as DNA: TGTGCCAGCACAACCGACTGGCAGGAAAAACTGTTTTTT.

The CDR3 nucleotides are TGTGCCAGCAGCGTAGGGCGGGAGGGATCCTACGAGCAGTACTTC. The encoded protein is CASSVGREGSYEQYF. The chain uses TRBV9 and TRBJ2-7, with 9 bases that match TRBD2. Germline V lookup: CDR1 SGDLS, CDR2 YYNGEE. The CDR3 contains 15 residues. J gave up 1 base and V 0 bases, and 2 bases lay outside the gene matches.

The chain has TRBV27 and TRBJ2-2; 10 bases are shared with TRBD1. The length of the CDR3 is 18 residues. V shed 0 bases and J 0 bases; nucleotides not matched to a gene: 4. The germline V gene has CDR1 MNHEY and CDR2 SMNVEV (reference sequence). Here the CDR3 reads CASSLSVTGGANTGELFF. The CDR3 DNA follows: TGTGCCAGCAGTTTATCAGTGACAGGGGGCGCGAACACCGGGGAGCTGTTTTTT.

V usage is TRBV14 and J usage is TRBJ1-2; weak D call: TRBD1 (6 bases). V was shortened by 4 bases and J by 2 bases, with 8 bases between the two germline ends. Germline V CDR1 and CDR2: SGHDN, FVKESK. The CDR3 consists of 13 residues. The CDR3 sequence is CASSLGQNYGYTF. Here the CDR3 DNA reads TGTGCCAGCAGCCTCGGACAGAACTATGGCTACACCTTC.

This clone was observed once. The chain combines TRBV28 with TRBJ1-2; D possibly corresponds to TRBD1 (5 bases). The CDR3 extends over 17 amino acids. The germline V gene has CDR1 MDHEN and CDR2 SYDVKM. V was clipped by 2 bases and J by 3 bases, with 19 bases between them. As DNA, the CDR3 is TGTGCCAGCAGTTTAGGGGGGACTCTATTCTTGGACTATGGCTACACCTTC. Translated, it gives CASSLGGTLFLDYGYTF.

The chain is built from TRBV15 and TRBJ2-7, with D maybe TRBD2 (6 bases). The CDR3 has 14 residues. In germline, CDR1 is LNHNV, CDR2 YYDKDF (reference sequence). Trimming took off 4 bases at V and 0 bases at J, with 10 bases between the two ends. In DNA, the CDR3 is TGTGCCACCAGCACGGGAGCCCTCTCCTACGAGCAGTACTTC. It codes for CATSTGALSYEQYF. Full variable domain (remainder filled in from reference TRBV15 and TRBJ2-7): DAMVIQNPRYQVTQFGKPVTLSCSQTLNHNVMYWYQQKSSQAPKLLFHYYDKDFNNEADTPDNFQSRRPNTSFCFLDIRSPGLGDTAMYLCATSTGALSYEQYFGPGTRLTVT.